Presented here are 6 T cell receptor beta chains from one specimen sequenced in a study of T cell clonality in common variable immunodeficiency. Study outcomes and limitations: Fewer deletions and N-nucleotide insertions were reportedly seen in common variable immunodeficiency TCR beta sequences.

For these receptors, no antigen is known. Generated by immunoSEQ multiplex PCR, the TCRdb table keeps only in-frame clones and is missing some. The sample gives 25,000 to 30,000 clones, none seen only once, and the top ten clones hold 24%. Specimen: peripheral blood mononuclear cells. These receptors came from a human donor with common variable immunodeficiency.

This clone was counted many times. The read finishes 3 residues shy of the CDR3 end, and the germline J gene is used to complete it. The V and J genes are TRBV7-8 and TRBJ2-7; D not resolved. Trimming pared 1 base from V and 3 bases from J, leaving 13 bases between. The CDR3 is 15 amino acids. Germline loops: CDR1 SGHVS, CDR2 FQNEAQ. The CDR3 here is CASSLEAGKIYEQYF. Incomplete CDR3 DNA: TGTGCCAGCAGCTTAGAAGCAGGAAAAATCTACGAG.

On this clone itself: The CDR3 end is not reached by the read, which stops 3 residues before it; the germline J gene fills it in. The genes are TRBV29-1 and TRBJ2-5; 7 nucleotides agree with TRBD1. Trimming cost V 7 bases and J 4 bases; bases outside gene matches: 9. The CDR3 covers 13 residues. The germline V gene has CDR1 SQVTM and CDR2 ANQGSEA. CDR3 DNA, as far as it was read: TGCAGCGCTGGACAGGAGGCAGGAGAGACC. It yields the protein CSAGQEAGET. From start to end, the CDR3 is CSAGQEAGETQYF.

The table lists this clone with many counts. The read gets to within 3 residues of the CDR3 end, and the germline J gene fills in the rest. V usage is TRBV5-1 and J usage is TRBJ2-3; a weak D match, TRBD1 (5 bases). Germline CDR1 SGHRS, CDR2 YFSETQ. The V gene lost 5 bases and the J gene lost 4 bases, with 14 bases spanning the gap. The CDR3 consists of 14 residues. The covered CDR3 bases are TGCGCCAGCAGAACCCAGGGCGGCCCAGATACG. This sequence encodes CASRTQGGPDT. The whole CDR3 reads CASRTQGGPDTQYF.

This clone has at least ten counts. This chain's CDR3 is CASSPDRKNTEAFF. The covered CDR3 bases are TGTGCCAGCTCACCTGACAGAAAGAACACTGAA. The chain joins TRBV18 to TRBJ1-1; TRBD1 might be the D (5 bases). The read is 3 residues too short to cover the CDR3 end, so that end is filled in from the germline J gene. Germline-derived CDR1 and CDR2 are KGHSH and LQKENI. The CDR3 sequence is 14 residues long. V gave up 3 bases and J gave up 1 base, with 9 bases separating them.

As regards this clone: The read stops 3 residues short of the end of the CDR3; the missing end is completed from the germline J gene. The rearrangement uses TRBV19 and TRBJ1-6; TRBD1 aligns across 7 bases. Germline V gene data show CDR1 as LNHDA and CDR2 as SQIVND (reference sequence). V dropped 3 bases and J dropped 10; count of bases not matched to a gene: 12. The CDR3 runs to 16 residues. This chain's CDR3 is CASSIGYRGEKSPLHF. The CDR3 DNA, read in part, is TGTGCCAGTAGTATCGGGTACAGGGGTGAGAAGTCACCC.

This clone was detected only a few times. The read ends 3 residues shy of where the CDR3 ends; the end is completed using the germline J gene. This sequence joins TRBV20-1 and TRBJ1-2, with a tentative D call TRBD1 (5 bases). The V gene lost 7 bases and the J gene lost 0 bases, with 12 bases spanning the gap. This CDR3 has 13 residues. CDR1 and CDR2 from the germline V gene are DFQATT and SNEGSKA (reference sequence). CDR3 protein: CSVEGASNYGYTF. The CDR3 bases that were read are TGCAGTGTGGAAGGGGCCTCTAACTATGGC.